These 25 T cell receptor beta chains came from one sample sequenced in a study of cytomegalovirus exposure and HLA in healthy donors. PCR involved 60 Vbeta and 13 Jbeta primers. Clones were sequenced by immunoSEQ multiplex PCR, and TCRdb holds only the in-frame ones, with some missing. The repertoire holds about 180,000 clones, with 82% as singletons. Sequencing was carried out using PBMCs. Receptors were obtained from a woman aged 45 to 65 in good health and CMV-seronegative.

As regards this clone: The germline gene is not matched at one end of the junction; a read error may be the cause. In DNA form, the CDR3 reads TGTGCCAGCAGCCTAGCAAGACTAGCGGGCACAGATACGCAGTATTTT. It is translated as CASSLARLAGTDTQYF. The chain employs TRBV7-8 and TRBJ2-3, with 9 bases identical to TRBD2. Germline CDR1 reads SGHVS; CDR2 reads FQNEAQ. The CDR3 has 16 residues.

The chain combines TRBV6-6 with TRBJ2-5, with 8 bases that match TRBD1. Per germline, CDR1 MNHNY and CDR2 SVGAGI (reference sequence). The CDR3 runs 15 residues. J was trimmed by 5 bases and V by 4 bases; bases with no gene match: 9. CDR3 bases: TGTGCCAGCAGTTCCAGGACAGGGCTAGGGGAGACCCAGTACTTC. Translated: CASSSRTGLGETQYF.

The genes are TRBV30 and TRBJ2-1; 14 nucleotides match TRBD2. In germline, CDR1 is GTSNPN, CDR2 SVGIG (reference sequence). With 4 bases clipped from V and 8 bases from J, the junction kept 4 bases outside the gene matches. The CDR3 covers 14 residues. The CDR3 sequence is CAWTRLAGGHEQFF. In DNA, the CDR3 is TGTGCCTGGACCCGACTAGCGGGGGGGCATGAGCAGTTCTTC. The full variable domain, its missing parts supplied by reference TRBV30 and TRBJ2-1, is SQTIHQWPATLVQPVGSPLSLECTVEGTSNPNLYWYRQAAGRGLQLLFYSVGIGQISSEVPQNLSASRPQDRQFILSSKKLLLSDSGFYLCAWTRLAGGHEQFFGPGTRLTVL.

The genes are TRBV19 and TRBJ2-7; a possible D gene is TRBD1 (6 bases). The CDR3 consists of 13 residues. The germline CDR1 and CDR2 sequences are LNHDA and SQIVND (reference sequence). The V gene lost 6 bases and the J gene lost 9 bases, with 18 bases spanning the gap. CDR3 region: CASRSDPWDTQYF. The CDR3 bases are TGTGCCAGTAGGAGTGACCCTTGGGACACGCAGTACTTC.

The rearrangement joins TRBV6-4 to TRBJ1-3, with D possibly matching TRBD1 (6 bases). The CDR3 has 17 amino acids. Germline V gene sequence: CDR1 MRHNA, CDR2 SNTAGT. Trimming left V 4 bases short and J 4 bases short, with 20 bases between. DNA for the CDR3: TGTGCCAGCAGTGCCTCCCGAGGGGGAGGGTGCGGAAACACCATATATTTT. This codes for CASSASRGGGCGNTIYF.

This sequence joins TRBV19 and TRBJ1-5; D not certain. Trimming removed 5 bases at V and 0 bases at J, with 5 bases between. CDR3 size: 13 residues. Germline V lookup: CDR1 LNHDA, CDR2 SQIVND (reference sequence). The CDR3 spells CASSPVSNQPQHF. The CDR3 DNA is TGTGCCAGTAGTCCAGTTAGCAATCAGCCCCAGCATTTT.

This chain joins TRBV4-1 and TRBJ2-1; 7 bases map to TRBD2. CDR3 length: 16 amino acids. Germline V lookup: CDR1 MGHRA, CDR2 YSYEKL. After removal of 3 bases from V and 6 bases from J, the junction contained 11 bases not matched to a gene. In nucleotides, the CDR3 is TGCGCCAGCAGCCACAACTCTCGGGGGGTAGGCAATGAGCAGTTCTTC. This codes for CASSHNSRGVGNEQFF.

The rearrangement joins TRBV28 to TRBJ2-3, with a possible D match to TRBD1 (6 bases). The CDR3 is 14 amino acids. The V gene's germline CDR1 is MDHEN and CDR2 SYDVKM. Trimming left V 3 bases short and J 2 bases short, with 9 bases between. For the CDR3, the DNA is TGTGCCAGCAGTTTGGGGGACAACACAGATACGCAGTATTTT. This encodes CASSLGDNTDTQYF.

Comments on this clone: Other DNA sequences from this sample encode an identical CDR3 as well. The chain recombines TRBV30 with TRBJ1-5; D might be TRBD1 (6 bases). This CDR3 has 14 amino acids. Trimming took off 0 bases at V and 2 bases at J, with 8 bases between the two ends. From germline, CDR1 is GTSNPN and CDR2 SVGIG (reference sequence). CDR3 nucleotides: TGTGCCTGGAGTGTATCAGGGGGCAATCAGCCCCAGCATTTT. It codes for CAWSVSGGNQPQHF. The full variable domain, its missing parts supplied by reference TRBV30 and TRBJ1-5, is SQTIHQWPATLVQPVGSPLSLECTVEGTSNPNLYWYRQAAGRGLQLLFYSVGIGQISSEVPQNLSASRPQDRQFILSSKKLLLSDSGFYLCAWSVSGGNQPQHFGDGTRLSIL.

The chain has TRBV12-5 and TRBJ2-7, with 8 bases lining up with TRBD2. This CDR3 region has 18 residues. V shed 2 bases, J shed 2 bases, and the junction held 14 bases outside the gene matches. In germline, CDR1 is LGHNT, CDR2 FRNRAP. The CDR3 is CASGLSSLPGGPTYEQYF. The CDR3 DNA is TGTGCTAGTGGTTTGTCCTCATTGCCGGGAGGGCCCACCTACGAGCAGTACTTC.

The chain's CDR3 is CASSEESSYNEQFF. CDR3 DNA sequence: TGTGCCAGCAGTGAGGAGAGTTCCTACAATGAGCAGTTCTTC. The J gene is TRBJ2-1, the V gene TRBV6-1; no definite D call. The CDR3 runs 14 residues. V was cut by 3 bases and J by 1 base, with 7 bases left in between. CDR1 is MNHNS, CDR2 SASEGT, per germline.

The V and J genes are TRBV28 and TRBJ1-1; D perhaps matches TRBD1 (5 bases). This CDR3 is built from 14 residues. CDR1 and CDR2 (germline): MDHEN, SYDVKM. The germline V and J ends were trimmed by 5 bases and 3 bases, with 13 bases remaining between them. CDR3 coding DNA: TGTGCCAGCAGTCGGGGGGGATCTGACACTGAAGCTTTCTTT. Amino acids: CASSRGGSDTEAFF.

The rearrangement uses TRBV15 and TRBJ2-5; 7 bases fit TRBD2. The J call is doubtful: the DNA matches TRBJ2-7 better. The CDR3 is made up of 14 amino acids. Per germline, CDR1 LNHNV and CDR2 YYDKDF (reference sequence). CDR3 sequence reads: CATSKAGSRYEQYF. The CDR3 DNA is TGTGCCACCAGCAAAGCGGGGAGTCGCTACGAGCAGTACTTC.

The chain combines TRBV19 with TRBJ2-5; 11 nucleotides agree with TRBD2. The germline V gene encodes CDR1 LNHDA and CDR2 SQIVND (reference sequence). V dropped 4 bases and J dropped 5; count of bases not matched to a gene: 6. The CDR3 is 15 residues long. The CDR3 sequence: CASSTLAGGLETQYF. In DNA, the CDR3 is TGTGCCAGTAGTACTCTAGCGGGGGGTTTGGAGACCCAGTACTTC.

The chain couples TRBV15 to TRBJ1-1; D gene unclear. V dropped 0 bases and J dropped 0 bases, with 11 bases sitting between them. The CDR3 runs to 16 residues. Germline assignment: CDR1 LNHNV and CDR2 YYDKDF (reference sequence). The CDR3 DNA sequence: TGTGCCACCAGCAGAGATCGGGAACAGATGAACACTGAAGCTTTCTTT. Protein sequence: CATSRDREQMNTEAFF. The full variable domain, its missing parts supplied by reference TRBV15 and TRBJ1-1, is DAMVIQNPRYQVTQFGKPVTLSCSQTLNHNVMYWYQQKSSQAPKLLFHYYDKDFNNEADTPDNFQSRRPNTSFCFLDIRSPGLGDTAMYLCATSRDREQMNTEAFFGQGTRLTVV.

The sample holds a few counts of this clone. The rearrangement joins TRBV20-1 to TRBJ2-7; tentatively, D is TRBD1 (5 bases). CDR1 and CDR2 from the germline V gene are DFQATT and SNEGSKA (reference sequence). This CDR3 contains 11 residues. The V end was cut by 4 bases, the J end by 6 bases, with 10 bases between. The CDR3 DNA reads TGCAGTGCTACAGGGCCTCGCGAGCAGTACTTC. It translates to CSATGPREQYF.

The chain joins TRBV6-7 to TRBJ2-7; D possibly corresponds to TRBD2 (6 bases). TRBV6-7 is sorted into the ORF group, with uncertain function. The CDR3 runs to 10 residues. Between the trimmed V and J ends, which lost 8 bases and 7 bases, there was a span of 9 bases. The CDR3 nucleotides are TGTGCCAGCGGGGGGACGGAGCAGTACTTC. Its protein is CASGGTEQYF.

The rearrangement joins TRBV28 to TRBJ2-7; 10 positions match TRBD1. Germline V gene sequence: CDR1 MDHEN, CDR2 SYDVKM. This CDR3 contains 16 residues. Losses at the gene ends were 6 bases for V and 2 bases for J; bases not matched to a gene: 10. In DNA form, the CDR3 reads TGTGCCAGCAGACCCTATTCTGGACAGGGGGCCTACGAGCAGTACTTC. It yields the protein CASRPYSGQGAYEQYF.

The J gene is TRBJ1-1, the V gene TRBV7-3, with D possibly being TRBD1 (5 bases). There are 14 residues in the CDR3. Germline V lookup: CDR1 SGHTA, CDR2 FQGTGA. The germline V and J ends were trimmed by 2 bases and 1 base, with 8 bases remaining between them. The CDR3 region is CASSLLGPNTEAFF. As DNA, the CDR3 is TGTGCCAGCAGCTTATTGGGGCCGAACACTGAAGCTTTCTTT.

This rearrangement joins TRBV19 to TRBJ1-1, with D unresolved. The CDR3 has 13 amino acids. Germline V gene data show CDR1 as LNHDA and CDR2 as SQIVND (reference sequence). The V and J ends lost 9 bases and 6 bases respectively, with 17 bases between them. This CDR3 reads CASAGGGYPEAFF. CDR3 nucleotide sequence: TGTGCCAGCGCAGGTGGAGGGTATCCTGAAGCTTTCTTT.

The chain joins TRBV28 to TRBJ1-4; D gene unclear. Germline lookup yields CDR1 MDHEN and CDR2 SYDVKM. V was shortened by 3 bases and J by 2 bases, with 7 bases between the two germline ends. The CDR3 totals 14 residues. The CDR3 sequence is CASSFVYTNEKLFF. The CDR3 nucleotides read TGTGCCAGCAGTTTTGTGTATACTAATGAAAAACTGTTTTTT.

This clone was picked up a small number of times. This sequence joins TRBV19 and TRBJ2-2; TRBD1 is a possible D gene (6 bases). Germline V gene lookup returns CDR1 LNHDA and CDR2 SQIVND (reference sequence). The CDR3 is made up of 16 amino acids. The V end lost 7 bases, the J end lost 0 bases, and 15 bases lay between the germline ends. DNA for the CDR3: TGTGCCAGTACAGGGCTCCAGGGGCCGAACACCGGGGAGCTGTTTTTT. Translating gives CASTGLQGPNTGELFF.

The chain employs TRBV28 and TRBJ2-3, with a possible D match to TRBD1 (6 bases). Germline values: CDR1 MDHEN, CDR2 SYDVKM. Trimming removed 4 bases at V and 2 bases at J, with 13 bases between. This CDR3 region has 15 residues. The CDR3 loop reads CASSYTGFDTDTQYF. CDR3 nucleotides: TGTGCCAGCAGTTATACAGGGTTCGACACAGATACGCAGTATTTT.

This chain connects TRBV28 to TRBJ1-5; D uncertain. CDR3 length: 13 amino acids. Germline V lookup: CDR1 MDHEN, CDR2 SYDVKM. With 7 bases removed from V and 0 bases from J, the gap between germline ends came to 7 bases. CDR3 in DNA: TGTGCCAGCACCTTCTATAGCAATCAGCCCCAGCATTTT. As protein: CASTFYSNQPQHF.

The chain joins TRBV10-3 to TRBJ1-5, with 7 bases fitting TRBD1. The CDR3 totals 14 residues. CDR1 is ENHRY, CDR2 SYGVKD, per germline. Trimming took 0 bases from V and 5 from J; bases not matched to a gene: 1. As DNA, the CDR3 is TGTGCCATCAGTGAGTCTGACAGGGATCAGCCCCAGCATTTT. Translation gives CAISESDRDQPQHF.